This TCR beta chain emerged from a study of OX40 agonist ivuxolimab in advanced cancers. The study's findings and limits: Specificity for antigen went undetermined in the expanded peripheral T cells. Clones of CD4+ and CD8+ blood T cells grew by week 6 at doses of 0.1 to 3.0 mg/kg.

A remark on this clone: What it binds is not known.

The germline gives CDR1 MNHEY, CDR2 SVGAGI. This CDR3 has 11 amino acids. Trimming removed 11 bases at V and 5 bases at J, with 12 bases between. Libraries were prepared by immunoSEQ multiplex PCR; TCRdb keeps only in-frame clonotypes and omits some of them. The table has around 79,000 clones, under 95% seen once; the top ten hold roughly 10%. Material: CD4+ or CD8+ T cells sorted from blood, obtained in a trial of the OX40 agonist ivuxolimab. The rearrangement uses TRBV6-5 and TRBJ1-1; D is ambiguous. The clonotype originates from an adult with an advanced solid tumor such as melanoma, head and neck, liver or kidney cancer. For the CDR3, the DNA is TGTGCCGGCGCTGAAGGGACTGAAGCTTTCTTT. It encodes CAGAEGTEAFF.